What follows describes a single T cell receptor beta chain. Its target is unknown. With the read ending 3 residues before the CDR3 end, the germline J gene is used to fill in that end. The sample has other DNA sequences that encode this CDR3 too. The record originates from a study of T cell clonality in common variable immunodeficiency. General study results and limits: CVID subjects showed higher TCRbeta clonality than healthy controls. Fewer TCRbeta clones were shared among CVID subjects than controls. Common variable immunodeficiency TCR beta sequences reportedly had fewer deletions and N-nucleotide insertions. What drives increased CVID clonality needs T cell subpopulation sequencing.

Germline V CDR1 and CDR2: SGHTA, FQGNSA. The CDR3 is 15 residues long. Trimming removed 7 bases at V and 4 bases at J, with 17 bases between. CVID and control samples used equivalent genomic DNA input. The repertoire was sequenced with immunoSEQ multiplex PCR; TCRdb's copy has only in-frame clones and lacks some. The profile covers approximately 18,000 clones, none occurring a single time. The source of this sequence is a human donor with common variable immunodeficiency. Sequencing was done on a sample of peripheral blood mononuclear cells. The chain is built from TRBV7-2 and TRBJ2-1, with D unclear. CDR3 DNA (partial): TGTGCCAGCAAGGCAGGTCCCAGCTCTTACAATGAG. It specifies CASKAGPSSYNE. The CDR3 in its entirety is CASKAGPSSYNEQFF.